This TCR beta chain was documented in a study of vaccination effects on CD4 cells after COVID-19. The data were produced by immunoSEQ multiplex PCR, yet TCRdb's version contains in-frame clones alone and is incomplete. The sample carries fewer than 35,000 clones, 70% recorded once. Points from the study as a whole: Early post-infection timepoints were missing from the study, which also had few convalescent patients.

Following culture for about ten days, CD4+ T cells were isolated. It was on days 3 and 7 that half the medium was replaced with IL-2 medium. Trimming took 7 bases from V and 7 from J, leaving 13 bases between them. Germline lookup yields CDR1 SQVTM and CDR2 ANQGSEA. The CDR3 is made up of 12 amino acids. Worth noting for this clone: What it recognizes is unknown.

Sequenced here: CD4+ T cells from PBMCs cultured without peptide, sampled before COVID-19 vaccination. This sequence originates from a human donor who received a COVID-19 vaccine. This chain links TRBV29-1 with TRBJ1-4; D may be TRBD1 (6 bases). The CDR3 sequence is CSAGKGGEKLFF. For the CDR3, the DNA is TGCAGCGCCGGGAAAGGGGGTGAAAAACTGTTTTTT. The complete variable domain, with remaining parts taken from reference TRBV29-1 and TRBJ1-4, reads SAVISQKPSRDICQRGTSLTIQCQVDSQVTMMFWYRQQPGQSLTLIATANQGSEATYESGFVIDKFPISRPNLTFSTLTVSNMSPEDSSIYLCSAGKGGEKLFFGSGTQLSVL.